This TCR beta chain was captured in a study of T cells in Graves' hyperthyroidism and ophthalmopathy. Ten or more counts support this clonotype. The antigen is unknown. CDR1 and CDR2 from the germline V gene are SGHAT and FQNNGV. J lost 4 bases, V lost 7 bases, and 5 bases had no gene match. CDR3 length equals 13 residues. Amplified regions were TCR beta CDR3 sequences from RNA transcripts. First-round RT-PCR of the TCR CDR3 relied on the HTBI primer set. TCRdb recomputed calls from the multiplex PCR reads with MiXCR, one row per CDR3 protein. The sample lists 300,000 to 350,000 distinct CDR3 sequences, around 20% occurring once. Points from the study as a whole: In the blood, most expanded thyroid clonotypes above 0.001 appeared as well.

The V gene is TRBV11-2, the J gene TRBJ2-3, with 7 bases fitting TRBD1. Input material: blood. This receptor was identified in a woman aged 50 to 60 with Graves' hyperthyroidism. CDR3 amino acids: CASKGAVPDTQYF. The CDR3 nucleotides read TGTGCCAGCAAGGGGGCGGTCCCAGATACGCAGTATTTT.